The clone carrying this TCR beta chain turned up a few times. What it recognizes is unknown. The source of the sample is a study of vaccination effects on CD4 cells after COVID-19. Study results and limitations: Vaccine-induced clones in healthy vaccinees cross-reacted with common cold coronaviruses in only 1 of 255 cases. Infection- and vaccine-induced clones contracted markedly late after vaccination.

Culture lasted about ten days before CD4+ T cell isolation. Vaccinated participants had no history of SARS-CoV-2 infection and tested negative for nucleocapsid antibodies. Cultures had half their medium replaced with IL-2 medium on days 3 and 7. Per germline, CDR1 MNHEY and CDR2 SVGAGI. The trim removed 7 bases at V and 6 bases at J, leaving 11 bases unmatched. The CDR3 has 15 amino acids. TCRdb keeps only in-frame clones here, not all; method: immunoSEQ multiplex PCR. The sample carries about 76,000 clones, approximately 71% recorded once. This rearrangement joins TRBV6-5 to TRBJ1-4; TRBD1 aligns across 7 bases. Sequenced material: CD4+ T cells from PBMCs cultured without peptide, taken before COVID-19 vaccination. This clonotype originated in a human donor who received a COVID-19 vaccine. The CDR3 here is CASKRAGTDDEKLFF. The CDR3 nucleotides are TGTGCCAGCAAGAGAGCCGGGACAGACGATGAAAAACTGTTTTTT.